Each of the 18 T cell receptor beta chains below was sequenced from the same sample in a study of shared clonotypes between healthy human individuals. The repertoire was sequenced with immunoSEQ multiplex PCR; TCRdb's copy has only in-frame clones and lacks some. The sample yields roughly 2 million clones, roughly 94% seen once. Sequencing was done on a sample of naive CD4+ T cells sorted from blood. Subset given: CD45RA+ positively selected. These receptors were taken from a man between 18 and 35 years old in good health.

This chain joins TRBV7-6 and TRBJ2-1; TRBD2 agrees at 8 bases. This CDR3 comprises 14 residues. The germline CDR1 and CDR2 sequences are SGHVS and FNYEAQ. The trim removed 8 bases at V and 8 bases at J, leaving 11 bases unmatched. CDR3 loop: CASGASGGLDEQFF. CDR3 sequence (DNA): TGTGCCAGCGGCGCGAGCGGGGGCCTGGATGAGCAGTTCTTC.

This chain connects TRBV19 to TRBJ1-5; D may be TRBD1 (6 bases). CDR3 length: 17 amino acids. V was shortened by 4 bases and J by 0 bases, with 16 bases between the two germline ends. Germline assignment: CDR1 LNHDA and CDR2 SQIVND (reference sequence). This CDR3 reads CASSTPRGGTSNQPQHF. Written as DNA, the CDR3 is TGTGCCAGTAGTACCCCCCGGGGGGGCACTAGCAATCAGCCCCAGCATTTT.

With regard to this clone: The same CDR3 arises from other DNA sequences in this sample as well. The rearrangement joins TRBV5-4 to TRBJ2-3, with no clear D. The V gene lost 2 bases and the J gene lost 4 bases, with 5 bases spanning the gap. Germline V gives CDR1 SGHNT, CDR2 YYREEE (reference sequence). The CDR3 spans 12 residues. The CDR3 spells CASSFGADTQYF. CDR3 DNA sequence: TGTGCCAGCAGCTTTGGGGCAGATACGCAGTATTTT.

V usage is TRBV5-1 and J usage is TRBJ2-7; 7 nucleotides align to TRBD1. V shed 3 bases, J shed 5 bases, and the junction held 11 bases outside the gene matches. CDR3 length equals 15 residues. Germline loops: CDR1 SGHRS, CDR2 YFSETQ. The CDR3 spells CASSSNALGQNEQYF. CDR3 DNA sequence: TGCGCCAGCAGCTCGAATGCATTGGGACAGAACGAGCAGTACTTC.

The genes are TRBV25-1 and TRBJ2-7; D gene ambiguous. Trimming removed 11 bases at V and 6 bases at J, with 20 bases between. CDR3 length: 13 residues. Per germline, CDR1 MGHDK and CDR2 SYGVNS. The CDR3, as DNA: TGTGCCTCCACCTTGGGCTTAGGCGGCGAGCAGTACTTC. Residues: CASTLGLGGEQYF.

The rearrangement uses TRBV7-9 and TRBJ1-1, with TRBD1 as a possible D gene (5 bases). This CDR3 comprises 15 residues. V was cut by 5 bases and J by 4 bases, with 17 bases left in between. CDR1 and CDR2 from the germline V gene are SEHNR and FQNEAQ (reference sequence). CDR3 region: CASSPGGGFVTEAFF. The CDR3 coding sequence is TGTGCCAGCAGCCCGGGGGGAGGGTTCGTCACTGAAGCTTTCTTT.

This clone appeared once. This rearrangement joins TRBV9 to TRBJ2-2; 7 bases are shared with TRBD2. V lost 0 bases and J lost 8; bases outside the gene matches: 13. Germline CDR1 is SGDLS and CDR2 is YYNGEE. The CDR3 runs 17 residues. The CDR3 nucleotides read TGTGCCAGCAGCGTAGGAACGGGGAGGGGAACGACAGGGGAGCTGTTTTTT. Amino acid sequence: CASSVGTGRGTTGELFF.

The J gene is TRBJ2-2, the V gene TRBV2; 7 bases agree with TRBD1. This CDR3 has 16 amino acids. Germline values: CDR1 SNHLY, CDR2 FYNNEI. V gave up 6 bases and J gave up 1 base; unmatched junction bases: 8. Here the CDR3 reads CASRGRRTGNTGELFF. As DNA, the CDR3 is TGTGCCAGCAGGGGTCGCAGGACAGGGAACACCGGGGAGCTGTTTTTT.

This chain joins TRBV18 and TRBJ2-4; possible D gene TRBD1, 6 bases. This CDR3 spans 16 amino acids. Germline V gene lookup returns CDR1 KGHSH and CDR2 LQKENI. V dropped 0 bases and J dropped 1 base, with 10 bases sitting between them. The CDR3 protein is CASSPPQGSAKNIQYF. The CDR3 bases are TGTGCCAGCTCACCACCGCAGGGGTCGGCCAAAAACATTCAGTACTTC.

V usage is TRBV18 and J usage is TRBJ2-5; 7 bases match TRBD2. Germline loops: CDR1 KGHSH, CDR2 LQKENI. Trimming removed 1 base from V and 2 bases from J; junction bases left unmatched: 7. The CDR3 spans 16 residues. CDR3 DNA: TGTGCCAGCTCACCACGGGTCGCGGGAGATCAAGAGACCCAGTACTTC. This sequence encodes CASSPRVAGDQETQYF.

V is TRBV29-1 and J is TRBJ2-3; 10 bases are a match to TRBD1. The germline gives CDR1 SQVTM, CDR2 ANQGSEA. Losses at the gene ends were 7 bases for V and 4 bases for J; bases not matched to a gene: 5. CDR3 length: 13 residues. CDR3 nucleotide sequence: TGCAGCGCCGGGGACAGGGGCGCAGATACGCAGTATTTT. Its protein product is CSAGDRGADTQYF.

This chain connects TRBV5-4 to TRBJ2-1; 7 bases match TRBD2. Germline CDR1 reads SGHNT; CDR2 reads YYREEE (reference sequence). The CDR3 contains 15 residues. Trimming removed 2 bases from V and 5 bases from J; junction bases left unmatched: 7. CDR3 region: CASSLKLAEDNEQFF. The DNA for the CDR3 is TGTGCCAGCAGCTTAAAGCTAGCGGAAGACAATGAGCAGTTCTTC.

The J gene is TRBJ2-1, the V gene TRBV6-1; 11 nucleotides line up with TRBD2. From germline, CDR1 is MNHNS and CDR2 SASEGT. J lost 5 bases, V lost 0 bases, and 3 bases had no gene match. CDR3 length: 16 residues. The CDR3 nucleotides read TGTGCCAGCAGTGAAGCGCGACTAGCGGGGAACAATGAGCAGTTCTTC. This codes for CASSEARLAGNNEQFF.

This clone was picked up one time. The rearrangement uses TRBV10-3 and TRBJ2-1; D ambiguous. The ends were cut back, 7 bases at V and 5 bases at J, with 12 bases in the middle. The CDR3 consists of 13 residues. Germline CDR1 ENHRY, CDR2 SYGVKD. The CDR3 here is CAIKGGPNNEQFF. Here the CDR3 DNA reads TGTGCCATCAAGGGCGGACCTAACAATGAGCAGTTCTTC.

A remark on this clone: In the same sample, other DNA sequences code for this CDR3. The CDR3 reads CASSVGRSSNQPQHF. The CDR3 DNA reads as TGTGCCAGCAGTGTGGGACGGTCTAGCAATCAGCCCCAGCATTTT. The chain employs TRBV6-1 and TRBJ1-5, with TRBD1 as a possible D gene (5 bases). The germline V gene encodes CDR1 MNHNS and CDR2 SASEGT. With 4 bases removed from V and 0 bases from J, the gap between germline ends came to 10 bases. The CDR3 length is 15 residues.

DNA of the CDR3: TGTGCCAGCAAAGGAGATGAAAAACTGTTTTTT. Protein sequence: CASKGDEKLFF. This rearrangement joins TRBV6-7 to TRBJ1-4; D gene unclear. TRBV6-7 is flagged as an ORF with uncertain function. CDR3 size: 11 residues. Trimming left V 7 bases short and J 6 bases short, with 6 bases between.

This rearrangement joins TRBV2 to TRBJ1-2; TRBD1 is a possible D gene (6 bases). This CDR3 region has 13 residues. CDR1 is SNHLY and CDR2 is FYNNEI in the germline V gene. Trimming took 7 bases from V and 3 from J, leaving 12 bases between them. CDR3 residues: CASMVGGYYGYTF. The CDR3 coding sequence is TGTGCCAGCATGGTAGGGGGATACTATGGCTACACCTTC.

The J gene is TRBJ2-5, the V gene TRBV7-2, with 7 bases fitting TRBD2. The CDR3 covers 16 residues. Trimming at V came to 5 bases and at J to 5 bases, leaving 14 bases not matched to a gene. Per germline, CDR1 SGHTA and CDR2 FQGNSA. The CDR3 DNA reads as TGTGCCAGCAGCCCCGGGAGCGGGACCTTCGGGGAGACCCAGTACTTC. This translates into CASSPGSGTFGETQYF.